This T cell receptor beta chain was profiled in a study of CD8 T cells in ankylosing spondylitis. J lost 8 bases, V lost 0 bases, and 4 bases had no gene match. The CDR3 sequence is 13 residues long. Germline V gene sequence: CDR1 SGHRS, CDR2 YFSETQ. Via MiXCR, TCRdb re-called the 5' RACE reads, giving one row per CDR3 protein. Here the sample spans approximately 250,000 distinct CDR3 sequences, 32% being singletons. Material: blood, either unsorted or a sorted T cell fraction (not recorded which). The genes are TRBV5-1 and TRBJ2-7; 8 bases are a match to TRBD2. This receptor was obtained from a male donor with ankylosing spondylitis or in good health (not recorded which). The CDR3 loop reads CASSLAGGVQQYF. CDR3 sequence (DNA): TGCGCCAGCAGCTTGGCCGGGGGGGTCCAGCAGTACTTC.